Below are 21 T cell receptor beta chains sequenced from a single sample in a study of neurological immune-mediated disorders. TCRdb re-derived calls from the 5' RACE reads in MiXCR, one entry per CDR3 protein. Of 25,000 to 35,000 distinct CDR3 sequences in the sample, approximately 1.6% were seen once. The sample consisted of PBMCs. All receptors come from a woman in her 30s with multiple sclerosis.

This clonotype occurred many times. The V call is TRBV16, the J call TRBJ2-7; perhaps TRBD2 as D (5 bases). Germline-derived CDR1 and CDR2 are KGHSY and FQNENV. Trimming took 0 bases from V and 3 from J, leaving 6 bases between them. The CDR3 has 13 residues. The DNA for the CDR3 is TGTGCCAGCAGCCAATCCGGGGTCTACGAGCAGTACTTC. Translation gives CASSQSGVYEQYF.

This clonotype was seen many times. The CDR3 reads CASSRLAGGSTDTQYF. Written as DNA, the CDR3 is TGTGCCAGCAGCCGTCTAGCGGGGGGGAGCACAGATACGCAGTATTTT. The gene calls are TRBV12-3 or TRBV12-4 and TRBJ2-3; 12 bases match TRBD2. The junction had 4 bases not matched to a gene; V was cut back by 6 bases and J by 0 bases. This CDR3 is built from 16 residues.

There are many counts of this clonotype. The chain carries TRBV7-8 and TRBJ1-2, with TRBD1 as a possible D gene (5 bases). In germline, CDR1 is SGHVS, CDR2 FQNEAQ. Trimming removed 5 bases at V and 0 bases at J, with 13 bases between. The CDR3 spans 15 residues. CDR3 bases: TGTGCCAGCAGCCCCAGGGCAAATTCTAACTATGGCTACACCTTC. Translating it yields CASSPRANSNYGYTF.

This clonotype was seen repeatedly, ten times or more. The V call is TRBV5-1, the J call TRBJ2-1; D unresolved. The CDR3 runs 13 residues. Between the trimmed V and J ends, which lost 3 bases and 6 bases, there was a span of 10 bases. Germline V gene sequence: CDR1 SGHRS, CDR2 YFSETQ. This CDR3 is CASSSLKSNEQFF. Written as DNA, the CDR3 is TGCGCCAGCAGCTCCCTAAAGTCCAATGAGCAGTTCTTC.

In its sample, this clonotype was seen many times. V usage is TRBV10-3 and J usage is TRBJ2-2; no clear D. This CDR3 region has 16 residues. V was pared by 4 bases and J by 0 bases, with 12 bases between. The germline CDR1 and CDR2 sequences are ENHRY and SYGVKD. The CDR3 coding sequence is TGTGCCATCAGTGCTATCCCAGGTCCGAACACCGGGGAGCTGTTTTTT. It encodes CAISAIPGPNTGELFF.

This clonotype was counted at least ten times. This chain joins TRBV6-5 and TRBJ1-2, with no clear D. Trimming shortened V by 6 bases and J by 8 bases, and 13 bases separated the two germline ends. CDR1 is MNHEY and CDR2 is SVGAGI in the germline V gene. This CDR3 comprises 12 residues. The CDR3 DNA sequence: TGTGCCAGCAGATTAAGGGTGGGCGGCTACACCTTC. It encodes CASRLRVGGYTF.

This clonotype appeared many times. This rearrangement joins TRBV29-1 to TRBJ2-1; D is possibly TRBD1 (6 bases). This CDR3 has 12 amino acids. The germline gives CDR1 SQVTM, CDR2 ANQGSEA. V shed 7 bases and J shed 10 bases, with 17 bases lying between them. The CDR3 bases are TGCAGCGCCGCCAGGGGCCCGAAGGAGCAGTTCTTC. This translates into CSAARGPKEQFF.

This clonotype came up many times. The chain recombines TRBV7-9 with TRBJ2-5; D is possibly TRBD2 (6 bases). The V end lost 4 bases, the J end lost 4 bases, and 16 bases lay between the germline ends. CDR1 is SEHNR and CDR2 is FQNEAQ in the germline V gene (reference sequence). This CDR3 spans 15 amino acids. The DNA for the CDR3 is TGTGCCAGCAGCTCTCACGGGGGAGGAGGAGAGACCCAGTACTTC. Protein sequence: CASSSHGGGGETQYF.

The sample holds a few counts of this clonotype. This rearrangement joins TRBV7-2 to TRBJ2-7, with TRBD1 identical over 9 bases. CDR3 length equals 14 residues. Germline lookup yields CDR1 SGHTA and CDR2 FQGNSA. Trimming took 6 bases from V and 0 from J; bases not matched to a gene: 3. The CDR3 sequence: CASRGTGSSYEQYF. DNA for the CDR3: TGTGCCAGCAGAGGGACAGGGAGCTCCTACGAGCAGTACTTC.

This clonotype was seen repeatedly, ten times or more. The rearrangement links TRBV29-1 to TRBJ2-3, with unresolved D. V dropped 3 bases and J dropped 7 bases, with 8 bases sitting between them. The CDR3 extends over 11 amino acids. Germline CDR1 reads SQVTM; CDR2 reads ANQGSEA. For the CDR3, the DNA is TGCAGCGTTGATCGTGGAAATACGCAGTATTTT. It yields the protein CSVDRGNTQYF.

In this sample, this clonotype turned up many times. This chain uses TRBV5-1 with TRBJ2-3; 12 bases are a match to TRBD1. Germline CDR1 SGHRS, CDR2 YFSETQ. J gave up 5 bases and V 3 bases, and 7 bases lay outside the gene matches. This CDR3 has 16 residues. CDR3 loop: CASSWSGTGGVDTQYF. In nucleotides, the CDR3 is TGCGCCAGCAGCTGGTCCGGGACAGGGGGCGTAGATACGCAGTATTTT.

This clonotype was observed at least ten times. The chain uses TRBV7-2 and TRBJ2-1; D possibly matches TRBD1 or TRBD2 (5 bases each). The CDR3 consists of 14 residues. V was pared by 5 bases and J by 9 bases, with 17 bases between. Looked up from germline, CDR1 is SGHTA and CDR2 is FQGNSA. CDR3 bases: TGTGCCAGCAGCGTAGGACTCAGGGACGGTGAGCAGTTCTTC. Translation gives CASSVGLRDGEQFF.

This clonotype has a count of ten or more. The chain is built from TRBV4-2 and TRBJ1-2; 7 nucleotides match TRBD1. Trimming cost V 4 bases and J 2 bases; bases outside gene matches: 4. This CDR3 has 14 amino acids. In germline, CDR1 is LGHNA, CDR2 YNFKEQ. The CDR3 DNA follows: TGTGCCAGCAGCCCCCTGACAGGGAACTATGGCTACACCTTC. Amino acids: CASSPLTGNYGYTF.

This clonotype was seen at least ten times. The chain is built from TRBV7-9 and TRBJ2-7; 8 nucleotides align to TRBD1. The CDR3 has 14 residues. Per the germline V gene, CDR1 is SEHNR and CDR2 is FQNEAQ (reference sequence). Unmatched junction bases numbered 6, after V lost 3 bases and J lost 5 bases. CDR3 in DNA: TGTGCCAGCAGCTTTCGACAGGGGAACAACGAGCAGTACTTC. It yields the protein CASSFRQGNNEQYF.

This clonotype was seen many times. V is TRBV7-9 and J is TRBJ2-5, with 7 bases identical to TRBD2. Germline CDR1 SEHNR, CDR2 FQNEAQ (reference sequence). V dropped 1 base and J dropped 1; count of bases not matched to a gene: 3. The CDR3 consists of 15 residues. Written as DNA, the CDR3 is TGTGCCAGCAGCTTAGGGGACTATAGCCAAGAGACCCAGTACTTC. Protein product: CASSLGDYSQETQYF.

At least ten counts were recorded for this clonotype. The chain uses TRBV7-2 and TRBJ2-1; tentatively, D is TRBD1 (5 bases). V shed 5 bases and J shed 8 bases, with 13 bases lying between them. The CDR3 is 13 amino acids. The germline gives CDR1 SGHTA, CDR2 FQGNSA. The CDR3 loop reads CASSQGQGDEQFF. As DNA, the CDR3 is TGTGCCAGCAGCCAAGGGCAGGGCGATGAGCAGTTCTTC.

This clonotype was seen many times. The V gene is TRBV11-2, the J gene TRBJ2-2, with 8 nucleotides matching TRBD2. The CDR3 runs to 14 residues. J lost 2 bases, V lost 8 bases, and 4 bases had no gene match. The V gene's germline CDR1 is SGHAT and CDR2 FQNNGV. The CDR3 sequence is CASAGGINTGELFF. CDR3 nucleotide sequence: TGTGCCAGCGCGGGGGGAATAAACACCGGGGAGCTGTTTTTT.

This clonotype was seen many times. V gene TRBV5-6 combines with J gene TRBJ1-1; the match to TRBD1 covers 8 bases. The CDR3 spans 15 residues. The V segment lost 1 base and the J segment 6 bases; nucleotides outside the gene matches: 8. Germline assignment: CDR1 SGHDT and CDR2 YYEEEE. CDR3 protein: CASSLTTGVGAEAFF. CDR3 bases: TGTGCCAGCAGCTTGACGACAGGGGTAGGGGCTGAAGCTTTCTTT.

This clonotype has at least ten counts. The genes are TRBV15 and TRBJ2-5, with 7 bases lining up with TRBD2. The junction had 8 bases not matched to a gene; V was cut back by 8 bases and J by 5 bases. The germline V gene has CDR1 LNHNV and CDR2 YYDKDF (reference sequence). This CDR3 has 13 residues. This CDR3 is CATGGGWRETQYF. CDR3 bases: TGTGCCACCGGGGGAGGGTGGCGGGAGACCCAGTACTTC.

In its sample, this clonotype was seen many times. The chain employs TRBV11-2 and TRBJ2-7, with D possibly being TRBD1 (6 bases). The CDR3 is 16 residues long. Trimming took off 7 bases at V and 2 bases at J, with 21 bases between the two ends. Germline values: CDR1 SGHAT, CDR2 FQNNGV. The CDR3 nucleotides are TGTGCCAGCACCCTTCGGGCAGGACAGTTCCCCTACGAGCAGTACTTC. As protein: CASTLRAGQFPYEQYF.

This clonotype was counted ten times or more. This chain links TRBV9 with TRBJ2-1; possibly TRBD2 for D (6 bases). Trimming took off 3 bases at V and 4 bases at J, with 14 bases between the two ends. Germline CDR1 SGDLS, CDR2 YYNGEE. This CDR3 has 15 residues. CDR3 residues: CASSAPGLGYNEQFF. Here the CDR3 DNA reads TGTGCCAGCAGCGCCCCGGGACTTGGGTACAATGAGCAGTTCTTC.